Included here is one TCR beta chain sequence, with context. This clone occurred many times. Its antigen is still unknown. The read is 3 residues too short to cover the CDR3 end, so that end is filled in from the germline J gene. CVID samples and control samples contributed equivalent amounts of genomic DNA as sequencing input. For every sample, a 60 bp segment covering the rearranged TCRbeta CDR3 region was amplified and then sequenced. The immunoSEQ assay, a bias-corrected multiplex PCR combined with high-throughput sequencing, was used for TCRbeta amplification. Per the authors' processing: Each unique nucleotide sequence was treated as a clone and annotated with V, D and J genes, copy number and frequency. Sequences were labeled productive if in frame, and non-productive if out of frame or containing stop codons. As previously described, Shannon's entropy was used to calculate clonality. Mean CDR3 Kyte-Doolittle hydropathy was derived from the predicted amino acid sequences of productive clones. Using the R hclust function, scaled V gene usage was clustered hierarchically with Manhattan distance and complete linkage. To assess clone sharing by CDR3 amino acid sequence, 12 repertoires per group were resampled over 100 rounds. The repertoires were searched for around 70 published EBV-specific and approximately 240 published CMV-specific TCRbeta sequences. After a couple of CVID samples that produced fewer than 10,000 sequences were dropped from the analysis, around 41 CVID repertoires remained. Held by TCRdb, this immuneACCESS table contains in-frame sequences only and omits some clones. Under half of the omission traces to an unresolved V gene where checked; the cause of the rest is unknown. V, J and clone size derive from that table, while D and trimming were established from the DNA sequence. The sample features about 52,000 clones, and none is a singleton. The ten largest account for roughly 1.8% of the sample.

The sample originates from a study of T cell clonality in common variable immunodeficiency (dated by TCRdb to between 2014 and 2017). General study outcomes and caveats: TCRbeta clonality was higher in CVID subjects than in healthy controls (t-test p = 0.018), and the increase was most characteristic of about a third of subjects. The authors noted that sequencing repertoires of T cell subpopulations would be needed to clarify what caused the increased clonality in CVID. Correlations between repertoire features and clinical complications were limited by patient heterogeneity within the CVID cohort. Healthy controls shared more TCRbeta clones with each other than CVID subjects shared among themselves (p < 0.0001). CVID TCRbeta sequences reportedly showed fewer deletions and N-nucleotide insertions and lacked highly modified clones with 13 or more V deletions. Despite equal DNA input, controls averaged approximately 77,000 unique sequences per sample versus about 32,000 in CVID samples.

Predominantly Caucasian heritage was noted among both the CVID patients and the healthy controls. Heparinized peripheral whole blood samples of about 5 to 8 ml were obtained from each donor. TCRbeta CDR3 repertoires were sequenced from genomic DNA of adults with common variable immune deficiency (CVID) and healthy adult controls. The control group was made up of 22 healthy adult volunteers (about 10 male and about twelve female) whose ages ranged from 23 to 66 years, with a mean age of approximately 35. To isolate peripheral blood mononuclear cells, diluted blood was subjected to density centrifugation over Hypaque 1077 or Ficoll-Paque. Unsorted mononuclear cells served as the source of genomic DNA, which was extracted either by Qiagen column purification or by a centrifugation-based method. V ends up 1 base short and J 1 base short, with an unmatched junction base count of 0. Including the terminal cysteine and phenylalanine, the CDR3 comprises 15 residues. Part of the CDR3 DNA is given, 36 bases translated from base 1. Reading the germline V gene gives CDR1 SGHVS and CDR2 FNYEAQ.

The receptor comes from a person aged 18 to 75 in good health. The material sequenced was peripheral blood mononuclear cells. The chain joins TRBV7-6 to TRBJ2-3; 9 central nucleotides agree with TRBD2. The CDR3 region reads CASSLVAGGTDTQYF. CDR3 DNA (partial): TGTGCCAGCAGCTTAGTAGCGGGGGGCACAGATACG. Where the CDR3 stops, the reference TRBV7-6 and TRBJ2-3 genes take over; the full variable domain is GAGVSQSPRYKVTKRGQDVALRCDPISGHVSLYWYRQALGQGPEFLTYFNYEAQQDKSGLPNDRFSAERPEGSISTLTIQRTEQRDSAMYRCASSLVAGGTDTQYFGPGTRLTVL.